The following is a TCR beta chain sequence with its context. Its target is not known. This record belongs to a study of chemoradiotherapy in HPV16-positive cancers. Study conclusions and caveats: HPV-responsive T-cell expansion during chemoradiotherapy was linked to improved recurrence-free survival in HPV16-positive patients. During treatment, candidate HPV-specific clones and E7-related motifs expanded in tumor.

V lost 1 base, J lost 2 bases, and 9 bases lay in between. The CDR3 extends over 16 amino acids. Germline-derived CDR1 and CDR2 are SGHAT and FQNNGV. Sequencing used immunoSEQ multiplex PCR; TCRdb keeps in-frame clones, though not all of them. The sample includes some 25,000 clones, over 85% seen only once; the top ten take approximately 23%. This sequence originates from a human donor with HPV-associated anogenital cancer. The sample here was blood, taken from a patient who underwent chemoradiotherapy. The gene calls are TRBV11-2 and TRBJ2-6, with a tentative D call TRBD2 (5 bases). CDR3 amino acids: CASSLVARAGANVLTF. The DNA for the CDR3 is TGTGCCAGCAGCTTAGTCGCGCGGGCTGGGGCCAACGTCCTGACTTTC.